The present T cell receptor beta chain was sequenced within a study of post-analysis software for immune sequencing data. The CDR3 length is 16 residues. The germline V gene has CDR1 ENHRY and CDR2 SYGVKD. Trimming cost V 2 bases and J 0 bases; bases outside gene matches: 4. Study-level points and caveats: Five TRBV segments, including TRBV5-6, TRBV5-1 and TRBV20-1, were more frequent in patients than controls.

About this clonotype: Its specificity is not known.

Unique-molecular-identifier-tagged TCR beta cDNA libraries were used. TCRdb fed the PCR reads into MiXCR, producing one record per CDR3 protein. The data contain roughly 800,000 distinct CDR3 sequences, roughly 30% of them singletons. The gene calls are TRBV10-3 and TRBJ2-1, with 7 bases identical to TRBD2. This TCR came from a girl aged 10 to 17 with multiple sclerosis. What was sequenced was blood. In DNA form, the CDR3 reads TGTGCCATCAGTGAGACTAGCGCCAGCTCCTACAATGAGCAGTTCTTC. Its protein is CAISETSASSYNEQFF.